The 14 T cell receptor beta chains below all came from one sample that was sequenced in a study of low-dose radiotherapy and immunotherapy resistance in tumors. Time point denoted: after trial treatment. Stated treatment: LDRT plus nivolumab, ipilimumab, low-dose cyclophosphamide and aspirin (RACIN trial). TRAV- and TRBV-specific primers were used for first-strand cDNA, which covered alpha and beta chains. The authors ran around 22 PCR cycles to amplify TCRs with a constant-region primer and V-primer adapter. TCRdb re-analysed the reads in MiXCR, keeping a single row per CDR3 protein. The table shows approximately 100,000 distinct CDR3 sequences, with about 20% occurring only once. The material was PBMCs, obtained after low-dose radiotherapy plus immunotherapy. These receptor sequences come from a male donor with prostate cancer.

This clonotype appeared many times. The V gene is TRBV5-1, the J gene TRBJ2-3; D is ambiguous. The germline V and J ends were trimmed by 7 bases and 5 bases, with 11 bases remaining between them. CDR3 length: 12 residues. Looked up from germline, CDR1 is SGHRS and CDR2 is YFSETQ. In nucleotides, the CDR3 is TGCGCCAGCGGTCTTGGTGAAGATACGCAGTATTTT. This translates into CASGLGEDTQYF.

The table lists this clonotype with many counts. J is TRBJ2-3 and V is TRBV5-5; D unclear. V shed 0 bases and J shed 1 base, with 9 bases lying between them. CDR3 length: 15 amino acids. The germline gives CDR1 SGHKS, CDR2 YYEKEE (reference sequence). The CDR3 loop reads CASSLEGSGTDTQYF. CDR3 nucleotide sequence: TGTGCCAGCAGCTTGGAGGGCAGTGGCACAGATACGCAGTATTTT.

The rearrangement links TRBV4-2 to TRBJ2-5; the match to TRBD2 covers 12 bases. Germline CDR1 LGHNA, CDR2 YNFKEQ. The V and J ends lost 3 bases and 3 bases, in that order; junction bases with no gene match: 5. This CDR3 contains 16 residues. The CDR3 reads CASSHRTSGAKETQYF. CDR3 sequence (DNA): TGTGCCAGCAGCCATAGGACTAGCGGGGCAAAAGAGACCCAGTACTTC.

This chain joins TRBV12-3 or TRBV12-4 and TRBJ2-3, with D perhaps matching TRBD1 (6 bases). The CDR3 consists of 15 residues. V was clipped by 5 bases and J by 4 bases, with 16 bases between them. CDR3 DNA: TGTGCCAGCAGTCCATCCCGCCGGACAGCAGATACGCAGTATTTT. This translates into CASSPSRRTADTQYF.

The V call is TRBV24-1, the J call TRBJ1-1, with D unresolved. V lost 7 bases and J lost 1, with 15 bases in between. The CDR3 runs 15 residues. Germline CDR1 reads KGHDR; CDR2 reads SFDVKD. The CDR3 sequence: CATRELWVSNTEAFF. CDR3 nucleotides: TGTGCCACCAGAGAACTCTGGGTCTCGAACACTGAAGCTTTCTTT.

Details on this clonotype: A far larger clone is one nucleotide away, so this likely arose from a read error. The V call is TRBV5-4, the J call TRBJ2-1; either TRBD1 or TRBD2 may fit D (5 bases each). The ends were cut back, 0 bases at V and 10 bases at J, with 17 bases in the middle. The germline CDR1 and CDR2 sequences are SGHNT and YYREEE (reference sequence). The CDR3 covers 15 residues. In nucleotides, the CDR3 is TGTGCCAGCAGCTTGGTGAGGGGAAGTCGGTACGAGCAGTTCTTC. Its protein product is CASSLVRGSRYEQFF.

This clonotype was observed at least ten times. The chain couples TRBV18 to TRBJ2-1, with no clear D. Per germline, CDR1 KGHSH and CDR2 LQKENI. This CDR3 has 16 residues. Trimming stripped 2 bases from V and 3 bases from J, with 14 bases between. For the CDR3, the DNA is TGTGCCAGCTCACCAGGGTGGGCTACCATCTACAATGAGCAGTTCTTC. This translates into CASSPGWATIYNEQFF.

V is TRBV6-1 and J is TRBJ2-7; D might be TRBD1 (6 bases). The CDR3 length is 14 residues. Between the trimmed V and J ends, which lost 5 bases and 2 bases, there was a span of 13 bases. Germline-derived CDR1 and CDR2 are MNHNS and SASEGT. The CDR3 nucleotides are TGTGCCAGCAGTCCCGCTGAGGGGGCCTACGAGCAGTACTTC. This codes for CASSPAEGAYEQYF.

This clonotype occurred many times. The CDR3 loop reads CASKYRDATDTQYF. CDR3 sequence (DNA): TGTGCCAGCAAGTATAGGGACGCCACAGATACGCAGTATTTT. J is TRBJ2-3 and V is TRBV28; D possibly matches TRBD1 or TRBD2 (5 bases each). V was cut by 7 bases and J by 2 bases, with 13 bases left in between. Germline CDR1 reads MDHEN; CDR2 reads SYDVKM. This CDR3 comprises 14 residues.

This clonotype was observed at least ten times. The rearrangement joins TRBV6-6 to TRBJ2-2, with 8 bases aligning to TRBD1. CDR1 and CDR2 from the germline V gene are MNHNY and SVGAGI (reference sequence). Unmatched junction bases numbered 7, after V lost 5 bases and J lost 5 bases. The CDR3 runs 15 residues. The CDR3, as DNA: TGTGCCAGCAGTACCCAGGGGGCTGATACCGGGGAGCTGTTTTTT. Encoded protein: CASSTQGADTGELFF.

This clonotype was detected many times. V gene TRBV20-1 combines with J gene TRBJ2-3, with 11 bases fitting TRBD2. V was pared by 2 bases and J by 4 bases, with 5 bases of the junction left unmatched. CDR3 length: 15 amino acids. Germline V gene sequence: CDR1 DFQATT, CDR2 SNEGSKA (reference sequence). The CDR3 DNA is TGCAGTGCTAGATCGACTAGCGGGGCATCAGATACGCAGTATTTT. Its protein is CSARSTSGASDTQYF.

This chain connects TRBV12-3 or TRBV12-4 to TRBJ2-7; D is perhaps TRBD2 (5 bases). V lost 11 bases and J 6 bases, leaving 8 bases between the germline ends. This CDR3 comprises 9 residues. CDR3 sequence: CARRGEQYF. As DNA, the CDR3 is TGTGCCCGCCGGGGCGAGCAGTACTTC.

With respect to this clonotype: A read error may be the cause here, since a much bigger clone is one base away. This sequence joins TRBV18 and TRBJ2-2, with D perhaps matching TRBD1 or TRBD2 (6 bases each). The CDR3 loop spans 14 amino acids. Germline V CDR1 and CDR2: KGHSH, LQKENI. The CDR3 reads CDSSNGGLGGELFF. In DNA, the CDR3 is TGTGACAGCTCGAACGGGGGCCTAGGCGGGGAGCTGTTTTTT.

This clonotype was observed many times. The genes are TRBV20-1 and TRBJ2-5; D not resolved. The CDR3 is made up of 12 amino acids. The V end lost 1 base, the J end lost 5 bases, and 8 bases lay between the germline ends. Germline-derived CDR1 and CDR2 are DFQATT and SNEGSKA (reference sequence). The CDR3, as DNA: TGCAGTGCTAGAGTTTTTTGGGAGACCCAGTACTTC. Translation: CSARVFWETQYF.